These 11 T cell receptor beta chains originate from one sample sequenced in a study of blood T cell repertoires in COVID-19. Generated by immunoSEQ multiplex PCR, the TCRdb table keeps only in-frame clones and is missing some. The sample lists 320,000 or so clones; 88% were seen once. The sample was PBMCs or T cells enriched from blood (not recorded which). These receptors all stem from a young man who had recovered from COVID-19.

The chain is built from TRBV5-5 and TRBJ1-2; no clear D. Deletions cut 1 base from V and 2 bases from J, with 6 bases between. The CDR3 is 13 residues long. Germline loops: CDR1 SGHKS, CDR2 YYEKEE (reference sequence). The CDR3 sequence: CASSLRENYGYTF. The CDR3 DNA sequence: TGTGCCAGCAGCTTGAGAGAGAACTATGGCTACACCTTC.

The chain carries TRBV10-3 and TRBJ1-2, with 8 bases aligning to TRBD1. The J segment lost 7 bases and the V segment lost 11 bases, leaving 9 bases of the junction unmatched. The CDR3 totals 12 residues. Germline loops: CDR1 ENHRY, CDR2 SYGVKD. CDR3 residues: CASGQGTAGYTF. DNA for the CDR3: TGTGCCTCCGGACAGGGAACTGCTGGCTACACCTTC.

CDR3 in amino acids: CASGSLIGDRVIGYEQYF. The CDR3 bases are TGTGCCAGCGGAAGTCTCATCGGGGACAGGGTCATCGGCTACGAGCAGTACTTC. J is TRBJ2-7 and V is TRBV28, with 9 bases fitting TRBD1. The germline CDR1 and CDR2 sequences are MDHEN and SYDVKM. This CDR3 has 18 residues. Unmatched junction bases numbered 20, after V lost 8 bases and J lost 3 bases.

This chain links TRBV6-1 with TRBJ1-4; the D gene is possibly TRBD1 (5 bases). Germline CDR1 reads MNHNS; CDR2 reads SASEGT. V lost 2 bases and J lost 8, with 18 bases in between. CDR3 length: 16 residues. CDR3 protein: CASSELTGRAGEKLFF. CDR3 in DNA: TGTGCCAGCAGTGAATTAACGGGCAGGGCAGGCGAAAAACTGTTTTTT.

The CDR3 is CASSQQGANEQFF. The CDR3 DNA reads as TGTGCCAGCAGCCAACAGGGGGCTAATGAGCAGTTCTTC. This rearrangement joins TRBV7-3 to TRBJ2-1, with 9 bases that match TRBD1. CDR3 length: 13 residues. Per germline, CDR1 SGHTA and CDR2 FQGTGA. V lost 5 bases, J lost 7 bases, and 3 bases stayed unmatched.

This clone was seen a single time. V usage is TRBV9 and J usage is TRBJ1-1, with D possibly matching TRBD1 (6 bases). Deletions cut 4 bases from V and 7 bases from J, with 17 bases between. The CDR3 extends over 14 amino acids. CDR1 SGDLS and CDR2 YYNGEE come from the germline V gene. The CDR3 sequence is CASSPVRGTSEAFF. Here the CDR3 DNA reads TGTGCCAGCAGCCCAGTTAGGGGGACCAGTGAAGCTTTCTTT.

The chain has TRBV10-2 and TRBJ1-2; the match to TRBD1 covers 12 bases. J gave up 6 bases and V 6 bases, and 8 bases lay outside the gene matches. The CDR3 is 15 residues long. CDR1 WSHSY and CDR2 SAAADI come from the germline V gene. The CDR3 protein is CASSEPGQGADGYTF. In nucleotides, the CDR3 is TGCGCCAGCAGCGAACCGGGACAGGGGGCGGATGGCTACACCTTC.

This clone was detected once. The J gene is TRBJ2-3, the V gene TRBV5-6; tentatively, D is TRBD2 (6 bases). Germline V gene data show CDR1 as SGHDT and CDR2 as YYEEEE. Trimming shortened V by 0 bases and J by 5 bases, and 13 bases separated the two germline ends. The CDR3 has 15 amino acids. CDR3 sequence reads: CASSLGPIGGDTQYF. CDR3 coding DNA: TGTGCCAGCAGCTTGGGTCCCATCGGGGGAGATACGCAGTATTTT.

The chain uses TRBV5-8 and TRBJ2-7; 12 bases line up with TRBD1. V shed 4 bases and J 4 bases; nucleotides not matched to a gene: 9. Germline V gene lookup returns CDR1 SGHTS and CDR2 YDEGEE. The CDR3 consists of 16 residues. The CDR3 DNA follows: TGTGCCAGCAGCCGCGGGACAGGGGGCGTTAGGTACGAGCAGTACTTC. Protein sequence: CASSRGTGGVRYEQYF.

The rearrangement links TRBV21-1 to TRBJ2-5; no check of the table's D call, TRBD1, against the DNA was made. TRBV21-1 is a pseudogene segment. This CDR3 comprises 16 residues. The CDR3 region has the DNA TGTGCCAGCAGCACTCAGGACAGGGGTTACCAAGAGACCCAGTACTTC. Protein sequence: CASSTQDRGYQETQYF.

The rearrangement joins TRBV27 to TRBJ2-5, with 9 bases identical to TRBD1. Germline CDR1 and CDR2: MNHEY and SMNVEV (reference sequence). The CDR3 runs 15 residues. J lost 5 bases, V lost 6 bases, and 10 bases had no gene match. DNA of the CDR3: TGTGCCAGCAGCCCCGGGACAGGGAATGCGGAGACCCAGTACTTC. The encoded protein is CASSPGTGNAETQYF.